This T cell receptor beta chain derives from a study of cytomegalovirus exposure and HLA in healthy donors. This CDR3 contains 19 residues. The trim removed 1 base at V and 0 bases at J, leaving 13 bases unmatched. The germline CDR1 and CDR2 sequences are SGDLS and YYNGEE. The PCR had 60 Vbeta and 13 Jbeta primers. Produced via immunoSEQ multiplex PCR; TCRdb's table is partial and in-frame only. Among 210,000 or so clones listed, about 75% were seen once. The chain combines TRBV9 with TRBJ2-3, with 8 bases matching TRBD2. The sample was PBMCs. This TCR derives from a man aged 18 to 35 in good health and CMV-seronegative. CDR3 sequence reads: CASSVNPSGGDSSTDTQYF. Here the CDR3 DNA reads TGTGCCAGCAGCGTAAACCCCTCGGGGGGGGACTCTAGCACAGATACGCAGTATTTT.